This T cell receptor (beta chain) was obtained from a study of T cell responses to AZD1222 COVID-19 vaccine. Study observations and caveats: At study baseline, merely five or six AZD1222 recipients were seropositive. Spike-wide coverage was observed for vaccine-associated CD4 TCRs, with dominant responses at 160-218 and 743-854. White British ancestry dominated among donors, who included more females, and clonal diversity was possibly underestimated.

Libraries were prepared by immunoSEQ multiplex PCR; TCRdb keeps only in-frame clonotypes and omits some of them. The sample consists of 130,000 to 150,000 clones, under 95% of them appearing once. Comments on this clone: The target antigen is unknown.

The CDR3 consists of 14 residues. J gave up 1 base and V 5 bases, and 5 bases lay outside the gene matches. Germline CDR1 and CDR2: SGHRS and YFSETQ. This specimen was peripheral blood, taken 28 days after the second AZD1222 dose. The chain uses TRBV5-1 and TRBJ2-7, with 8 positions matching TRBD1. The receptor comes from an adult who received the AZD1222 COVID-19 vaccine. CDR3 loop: CASRGQGVSYEQYF. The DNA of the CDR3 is TGCGCCAGCAGAGGACAGGGAGTTTCCTACGAGCAGTACTTC. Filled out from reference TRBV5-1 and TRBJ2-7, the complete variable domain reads KAGVTQTPRYLIKTRGQQVTLSCSPISGHRSVSWYQQTPGQGLQFLFEYFSETQRNKGNFPGRFSGRQFSNSRSEMNVSTLELGDSALYLCASRGQGVSYEQYFGPGTRLTVT.